Below, 30 T cell receptor beta chains from the same sample are listed, as sequenced in a study of OX40 agonist ivuxolimab in advanced cancers. The assay was immunoSEQ multiplex PCR, and TCRdb's table has in-frame clones only and misses some. The sample lists tens of thousands of clones, over 80% occurring once. The sample consisted of CD4+ or CD8+ T cells sorted from blood, taken in a trial of the OX40 agonist ivuxolimab. Receptors originate from an adult with an advanced solid tumor such as melanoma, head and neck, liver or kidney cancer.

V and J are TRBV9 and TRBJ2-7, with a tentative D call TRBD1 (6 bases). Germline V gene sequence: CDR1 SGDLS, CDR2 YYNGEE. Trimming shortened V by 4 bases and J by 0 bases, and 8 bases separated the two germline ends. The CDR3 consists of 13 residues. This chain's CDR3 is CASSPDSSYEQYF. The CDR3 region has the DNA TGTGCCAGCAGCCCGGACAGCTCCTACGAGCAGTACTTC.

The V call is TRBV28, the J call TRBJ1-1; D unclear. The germline V and J ends were trimmed by 5 bases and 1 base, with 8 bases remaining between them. CDR1 is MDHEN, CDR2 SYDVKM, per germline. The CDR3 is 13 residues long. The DNA for the CDR3 is TGTGCCAGCAGTCCCACGGGGAACACTGAAGCTTTCTTT. Translated: CASSPTGNTEAFF.

The J gene is TRBJ2-3, the V gene TRBV27, with 8 bases lining up with TRBD1. Germline trimming cut 5 bases from V and 4 bases from J; bases unmatched to any gene: 8. The CDR3 has 15 residues. CDR1 and CDR2 from the germline V gene are MNHEY and SMNVEV (reference sequence). The CDR3 spells CASSARTGLADTQYF. The CDR3 nucleotides are TGTGCCAGCAGTGCGAGGACAGGGCTCGCAGATACGCAGTATTTT.

This clone appeared once. The V gene is TRBV27, the J gene TRBJ2-7; possible D gene TRBD2, 5 bases. Trimming stripped 5 bases from V and 5 bases from J, with 7 bases between. CDR3 size: 11 residues. Germline V gene lookup returns CDR1 MNHEY and CDR2 SMNVEV (reference sequence). The CDR3 DNA follows: TGTGCCAGCAGTCACGGGGACGAGCAGTACTTC. This translates into CASSHGDEQYF.

This chain links TRBV11-2 with TRBJ2-3, with a weak D call TRBD2 (5 bases). The CDR3 is 17 residues long. Trimming shortened V by 0 bases and J by 6 bases, and 19 bases separated the two germline ends. Germline CDR1 reads SGHAT; CDR2 reads FQNNGV. The CDR3 sequence: CASSLDWVGLAGDTQYF. CDR3 sequence (DNA): TGTGCCAGCAGCTTAGATTGGGTTGGGCTAGCTGGCGATACGCAGTATTTT.

This chain connects TRBV19 to TRBJ2-1, with D possibly matching TRBD2 (6 bases). Germline V gene sequence: CDR1 LNHDA, CDR2 SQIVND (reference sequence). CDR3 size: 16 residues. Trimming removed 1 base at V and 4 bases at J, with 14 bases between. CDR3 loop: CASSIATRAGYNEQFF. The CDR3 DNA reads TGTGCCAGTAGTATAGCGACTAGGGCGGGGTACAATGAGCAGTTCTTC.

This clone was found once. This chain connects TRBV7-6 to TRBJ1-6; 8 bases are a match to TRBD1. The germline CDR1 and CDR2 sequences are SGHVS and FNYEAQ. The trim removed 5 bases at V and 13 bases at J, leaving 10 bases unmatched. CDR3 length equals 14 residues. The CDR3 bases are TGTGCCAGCAGCCACGGACAGGGTTTCTTCCCCCTCCACTTT. Its protein product is CASSHGQGFFPLHF.

The rearrangement links TRBV7-3 to TRBJ2-2, with TRBD1 matching over 10 bases. The germline V gene encodes CDR1 SGHTA and CDR2 FQGTGA. This CDR3 has 18 residues. V dropped 0 bases and J dropped 4; count of bases not matched to a gene: 8. For the CDR3, the DNA is TGTGCCAGCAGCTTAACCGGGACAGGGGTTGTTGGCACCGGGGAGCTGTTTTTT. Translation: CASSLTGTGVVGTGELFF. The full variable domain, completed using reference TRBV7-3 and TRBJ2-2, is GAGVSQTPSNKVTEKGKYVELRCDPISGHTALYWYRQSLGQGPEFLIYFQGTGAADDSGLPNDRFFAVRPEGSVSTLKIQRTERGDSAVYLCASSLTGTGVVGTGELFFGEGSRLTVL.

This clone was observed a few times. The chain uses TRBV5-4 and TRBJ2-7; TRBD2 aligns across 7 bases. This CDR3 contains 17 residues. The junction had 16 bases not matched to a gene; V was cut back by 1 base and J by 6 bases. Germline CDR1 reads SGHNT; CDR2 reads YYREEE (reference sequence). CDR3 residues: CASSLRHLGLGFAEQYF. Here the CDR3 DNA reads TGTGCCAGCAGCTTGAGACACTTAGGACTAGGTTTTGCCGAGCAGTACTTC. Combining the CDR3 with reference TRBV5-4 and TRBJ2-7 gives the whole variable domain ETGVTQSPTHLIKTRGQQVTLRCSSQSGHNTVSWYQQALGQGPQFIFQYYREEENGRGNFPPRFSGLQFPNYSSELNVNALELDDSALYLCASSLRHLGLGFAEQYFGPGTRLTVT.

The V gene is TRBV7-9, the J gene TRBJ2-2, with D perhaps assigned TRBD1 or TRBD2 (6 bases each). Germline V lookup: CDR1 SEHNR, CDR2 FQNEAQ (reference sequence). This CDR3 region has 15 residues. With 2 bases removed from V and 3 bases from J, the gap between germline ends came to 10 bases. The CDR3: CASSLIGGHTGELFF. In DNA form, the CDR3 reads TGTGCCAGCAGCTTAATTGGGGGGCACACCGGGGAGCTGTTTTTT.

The V call is TRBV27, the J call TRBJ2-5; TRBD1 is a possible D gene (6 bases). From germline, CDR1 is MNHEY and CDR2 SMNVEV (reference sequence). The CDR3 is made up of 15 amino acids. V shed 0 bases and J shed 2 bases, with 10 bases lying between them. CDR3 DNA: TGTGCCAGCAGTTTATCAGGGGGTCAGCAAGAGACCCAGTACTTC. It encodes CASSLSGGQQETQYF.

This chain connects TRBV5-1 to TRBJ1-2; possible D gene TRBD1, 5 bases. V was shortened by 4 bases and J by 4 bases, with 17 bases between the two germline ends. Per germline, CDR1 SGHRS and CDR2 YFSETQ. The CDR3 contains 15 residues. CDR3 sequence: CASSLGQGLIYGYTF. CDR3 bases: TGCGCCAGCAGCCTTGGACAAGGCCTCATCTATGGCTACACCTTC.

The genes are TRBV6-1 and TRBJ2-1; either TRBD1 or TRBD2 may supply D (5 bases each). Trimming pared 8 bases from V and 7 bases from J, leaving 21 bases between. Per germline, CDR1 MNHNS and CDR2 SASEGT. The CDR3 runs to 15 residues. The CDR3 loop reads CASHPVLGVRNEQFF. The CDR3 DNA reads as TGTGCCAGCCATCCCGTTTTGGGGGTTCGGAATGAGCAGTTCTTC.

V is TRBV7-9 and J is TRBJ2-7; 9 bases align to TRBD2. The CDR3 consists of 15 residues. Trimming at V came to 5 bases and at J to 0 bases, leaving 5 bases not matched to a gene. The germline V gene encodes CDR1 SEHNR and CDR2 FQNEAQ (reference sequence). The CDR3 DNA is TGTGCCAGCAGCGACGGACTAGCGAACTCCTACGAGCAGTACTTC. Translating it yields CASSDGLANSYEQYF.

This clone showed up just a few times. This chain connects TRBV28 to TRBJ2-4, with D hard to call. Germline CDR1 is MDHEN and CDR2 is SYDVKM. V gave up 3 bases and J gave up 6 bases, with 9 bases separating them. This CDR3 spans 13 amino acids. The CDR3 is CASSLPYLNIQYF. CDR3 in DNA: TGTGCCAGCAGTTTGCCTTATCTAAACATTCAGTACTTC.

The gene calls are TRBV6-1 and TRBJ1-5; D ambiguous. V dropped 8 bases and J dropped 4 bases, with 15 bases sitting between them. This CDR3 has 14 amino acids. Germline loops: CDR1 MNHNS, CDR2 SASEGT. CDR3 sequence: CASAATYANQPQHF. The CDR3 DNA is TGTGCCAGCGCGGCGACTTACGCTAATCAGCCCCAGCATTTT.

V is TRBV6-1 and J is TRBJ2-7, with D perhaps TRBD1 (6 bases). With 4 bases removed from V and 2 bases from J, the gap between germline ends came to 9 bases. The CDR3 contains 13 residues. Germline values: CDR1 MNHNS, CDR2 SASEGT. This chain's CDR3 is CASSGDTAYEQYF. The CDR3 nucleotides read TGTGCCAGCAGTGGGGACACCGCCTACGAGCAGTACTTC.

The V call is TRBV11-2, the J call TRBJ2-7; D might be TRBD1 (5 bases). The V gene lost 5 bases and the J gene lost 2 bases, with 13 bases spanning the gap. CDR3 length equals 14 residues. Germline V gives CDR1 SGHAT, CDR2 FQNNGV. CDR3 coding DNA: TGTGCCAGCAGCCACAGGACGGCTACCTACGAGCAGTACTTC. This encodes CASSHRTATYEQYF.

The chain uses TRBV28 and TRBJ2-1; D ambiguous. V shed 6 bases and J shed 0 bases, with 12 bases lying between them. Germline assignment: CDR1 MDHEN and CDR2 SYDVKM. CDR3 length equals 15 residues. CDR3 residues: CASRSRASSYNEQFF. The CDR3 DNA follows: TGTGCCAGCAGGTCTAGGGCCAGCTCCTACAATGAGCAGTTCTTC.

The chain joins TRBV6-4 to TRBJ2-1; D gene ambiguous. CDR3 size: 15 residues. Germline CDR1 MRHNA, CDR2 SNTAGT. The ends were cut back, 5 bases at V and 2 bases at J, with 13 bases in the middle. The chain's CDR3 is CASSPYHPTYNEQFF. CDR3 bases: TGTGCCAGCAGTCCTTATCACCCGACCTACAATGAGCAGTTCTTC.

This clone was seen just once. V usage is TRBV27 and J usage is TRBJ2-7; 12 bases agree with TRBD1. The CDR3 has 17 residues. With 3 bases clipped from V and 3 bases from J, the junction kept 9 bases outside the gene matches. Per the germline V gene, CDR1 is MNHEY and CDR2 is SMNVEV (reference sequence). CDR3 in amino acids: CASSLEGQGALHYEQYF. Written as DNA, the CDR3 is TGTGCCAGCAGTTTGGAGGGACAGGGGGCCCTCCACTACGAGCAGTACTTC.

The V and J genes are TRBV6-5 and TRBJ1-5, with unresolved D. Germline V lookup: CDR1 MNHEY, CDR2 SVGAGI. This CDR3 contains 14 residues. Trimming stripped 8 bases from V and 5 bases from J, with 16 bases between. CDR3 nucleotide sequence: TGTGCCAGCGTAAAGTCCGCCGGTCATCAGCCCCAGCATTTT. It is translated as CASVKSAGHQPQHF.

The chain recombines TRBV5-1 with TRBJ2-1, with TRBD2 matching over 7 bases. This CDR3 is built from 15 residues. The germline CDR1 and CDR2 sequences are SGHRS and YFSETQ. V was pared by 0 bases and J by 3 bases, with 3 bases of the junction left unmatched. This CDR3 is CASSLVPGGYNEQFF. For the CDR3, the DNA is TGCGCCAGCAGCTTGGTCCCGGGGGGCTACAATGAGCAGTTCTTC.

V gene TRBV4-1 combines with J gene TRBJ2-7; D ambiguous. Germline values: CDR1 MGHRA, CDR2 YSYEKL. V was shortened by 0 bases and J by 5 bases, with 17 bases between the two germline ends. The CDR3 covers 16 residues. CDR3 sequence: CASSQEGRNSYNEQYF. In DNA form, the CDR3 reads TGCGCCAGCAGCCAAGAGGGCAGGAATTCCTATAACGAGCAGTACTTC.

The rearrangement joins TRBV19 to TRBJ1-2; D call uncertain. The CDR3 length is 15 residues. Germline V gene lookup returns CDR1 LNHDA and CDR2 SQIVND (reference sequence). V was clipped by 2 bases and J by 4 bases, with 14 bases between them. The CDR3 loop is CASSISSRNPYGYTF. The CDR3 DNA reads TGTGCCAGTAGTATAAGCTCCAGGAACCCCTATGGCTACACCTTC.

This clone was detected once. The chain recombines TRBV19 with TRBJ2-7, with D unresolved. The CDR3 length is 13 residues. Germline CDR1 reads LNHDA; CDR2 reads SQIVND (reference sequence). The V end was cut by 5 bases, the J end by 3 bases, with 11 bases between. CDR3 sequence reads: CASSPHYNYEQYF. The CDR3, as DNA: TGTGCCAGTAGTCCGCATTACAACTACGAGCAGTACTTC.

The chain uses TRBV4-2 and TRBJ2-7; 9 bases are shared with TRBD2. Trimming cost V 0 bases and J 4 bases; bases outside gene matches: 4. The CDR3 spans 15 residues. CDR1 is LGHNA, CDR2 YNFKEQ, per germline. Written as DNA, the CDR3 is TGTGCCAGCAGCCAAGAGACTAGCGGAGTTTACGAGCAGTACTTC. This encodes CASSQETSGVYEQYF.

This rearrangement joins TRBV2 to TRBJ1-1, with a possible D match to TRBD1 (5 bases). This CDR3 is built from 12 residues. Per the germline V gene, CDR1 is SNHLY and CDR2 is FYNNEI. The V end was cut by 4 bases, the J end by 7 bases, with 10 bases between. CDR3 in DNA: TGTGCCAGCAGTGGTACCGACAGTGAAGCTTTCTTT. Translating gives CASSGTDSEAFF.

The V and J genes are TRBV13 and TRBJ1-1, with 7 positions matching TRBD1. CDR1 PRHDT and CDR2 FYEKMQ come from the germline V gene (reference sequence). This CDR3 comprises 15 residues. With 4 bases clipped from V and 1 base from J, the junction kept 6 bases outside the gene matches. CDR3 nucleotides: TGTGCCAGCAGCTCCCTTAGACAGGGGAACACTGAAGCTTTCTTT. Residues: CASSSLRQGNTEAFF. The full variable domain, with the rest looked up from reference TRBV13 and TRBJ1-1, is AAGVIQSPRHLIKEKRETATLKCYPIPRHDTVYWYQQGPGQDPQFLISFYEKMQSDKGSIPDRFSAQQFSDYHSELNMSSLELGDSALYFCASSSLRQGNTEAFFGQGTRLTVV.

This clone was recorded only once. This rearrangement joins TRBV14 to TRBJ2-5, with D hard to call. V gave up 5 bases and J gave up 5 bases, with 9 bases separating them. The CDR3 contains 12 residues. Germline V gene lookup returns CDR1 SGHDN and CDR2 FVKESK. The CDR3 region is CASSTSGETQYF. The DNA of the CDR3 is TGTGCCAGCAGCACAAGTGGGGAGACCCAGTACTTC.